Below, one TCR beta chain is given with its context. Assay: immunoSEQ multiplex PCR; the TCRdb copy retains only in-frame clones and omits some. Of about 78,000 clones in the sample, 84% were seen once. This sample was taken from a study of T cells in localized non-small cell lung cancer. This CDR3 region has 16 residues. Trimming cost V 2 bases and J 0 bases, with 14 bases left between them. CDR1 is LNHDA and CDR2 is SQIVND in the germline V gene (reference sequence). The sample here was peripheral blood, taken before any cancer treatment. The TCR originated in a man aged 40 to 75 with stage I lung adenocarcinoma. The chain recombines TRBV19 with TRBJ2-7; D possibly uses TRBD1 or TRBD2 (5 bases each). The CDR3 sequence is CASSIFGAGNSYEQYF. The DNA of the CDR3 is TGTGCCAGTAGTATATTCGGGGCCGGGAACTCCTACGAGCAGTACTTC.